This T cell receptor beta chain was captured in a study of beta chain features in type 1 diabetes. Germline CDR1 MNHNY, CDR2 SVGAGI (reference sequence). This CDR3 region has 14 residues. With 5 bases clipped from V and 5 bases from J, the junction kept 8 bases outside the gene matches. Whole-study findings and limits: Among all four CD4+ subsets, Type 1 diabetes patients had TCRB CDR3s that were moderately but significantly shorter.

The study reverse transcribed the entire isolated RNA, so it sequenced expressed TCRB transcripts. Measured with immunoSEQ multiplex PCR; TCRdb has only the in-frame clones, and not every one. Of fewer than 350,000 clones listed, about 15% are singletons. A few counts support this clone. What it binds is unknown. The sequenced sample consisted of naive CD4+ T cells from blood. This TCR was sampled from a young man with type 1 diabetes. J is TRBJ2-5 and V is TRBV6-6; 7 bases agree with TRBD1. The CDR3 sequence is CASSNRGTGETQYF. The DNA for the CDR3 is TGTGCCAGCAGTAACAGGGGAACCGGTGAGACCCAGTACTTC.